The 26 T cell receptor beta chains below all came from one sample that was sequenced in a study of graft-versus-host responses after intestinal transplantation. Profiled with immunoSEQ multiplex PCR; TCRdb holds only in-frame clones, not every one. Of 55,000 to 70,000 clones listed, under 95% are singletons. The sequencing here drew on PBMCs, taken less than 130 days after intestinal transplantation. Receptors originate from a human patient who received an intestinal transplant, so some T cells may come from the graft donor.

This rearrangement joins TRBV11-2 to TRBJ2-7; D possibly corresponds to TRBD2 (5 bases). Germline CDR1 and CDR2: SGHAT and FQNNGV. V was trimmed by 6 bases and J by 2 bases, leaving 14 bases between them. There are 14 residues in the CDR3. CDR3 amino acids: CASSATGNTYEQYF. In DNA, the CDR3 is TGTGCCAGCAGTGCAACCGGGAACACCTACGAGCAGTACTTC.

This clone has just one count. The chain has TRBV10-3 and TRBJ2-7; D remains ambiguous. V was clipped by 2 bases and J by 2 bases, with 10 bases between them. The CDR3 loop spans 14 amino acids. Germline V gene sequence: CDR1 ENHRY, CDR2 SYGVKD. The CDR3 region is CAISERGRTYEQYF. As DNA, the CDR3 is TGTGCCATCAGTGAGCGCGGCCGAACCTACGAGCAGTACTTC.

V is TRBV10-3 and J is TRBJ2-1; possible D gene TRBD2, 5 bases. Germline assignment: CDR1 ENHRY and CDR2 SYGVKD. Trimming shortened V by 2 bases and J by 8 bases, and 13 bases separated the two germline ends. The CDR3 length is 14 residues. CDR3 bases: TGTGCCATCAGTGAGCCTAGCCGTTTTGATGAGCAGTTCTTC. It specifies CAISEPSRFDEQFF.

CDR3 loop: CASSTLGGRPYNEQFF. For the CDR3, the DNA is TGTGCCAGCAGTACCCTCGGGGGGCGTCCCTACAATGAGCAGTTCTTC. V is TRBV27 and J is TRBJ2-1; D is possibly TRBD2 (7 bases). Germline CDR1 MNHEY, CDR2 SMNVEV (reference sequence). The CDR3 has 16 residues. V was pared by 5 bases and J by 2 bases, with 16 bases between.

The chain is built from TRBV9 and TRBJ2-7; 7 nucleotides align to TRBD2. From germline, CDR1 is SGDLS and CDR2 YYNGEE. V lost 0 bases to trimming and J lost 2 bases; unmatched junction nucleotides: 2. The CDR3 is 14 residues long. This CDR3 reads CASSVGGSAYEQYF. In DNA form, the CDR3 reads TGTGCCAGCAGCGTAGGCGGGAGCGCCTACGAGCAGTACTTC.

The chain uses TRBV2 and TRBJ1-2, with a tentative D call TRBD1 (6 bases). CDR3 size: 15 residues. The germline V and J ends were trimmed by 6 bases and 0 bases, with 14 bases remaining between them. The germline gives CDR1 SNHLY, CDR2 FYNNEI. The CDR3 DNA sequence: TGTGCCAGCAGGAGGACAGAGCAAGCTAACTATGGCTACACCTTC. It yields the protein CASRRTEQANYGYTF.

The CDR3 spells CASRNQQGWGSPLHF. The CDR3 DNA sequence: TGTGCCAGCAGGAATCAACAGGGATGGGGCTCACCCCTCCACTTT. The chain joins TRBV6-1 to TRBJ1-6; possibly TRBD1 for D (6 bases). In germline, CDR1 is MNHNS, CDR2 SASEGT. The V end was cut by 6 bases, the J end by 10 bases, with 19 bases between. The length of the CDR3 is 15 residues.

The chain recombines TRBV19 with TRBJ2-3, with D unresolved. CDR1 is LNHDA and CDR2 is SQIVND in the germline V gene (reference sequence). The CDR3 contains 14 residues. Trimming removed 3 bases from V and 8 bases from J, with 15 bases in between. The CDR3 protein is CASSIALGFLTQYF. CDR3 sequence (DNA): TGTGCCAGTAGTATCGCCCTAGGCTTCCTTACGCAGTATTTT.

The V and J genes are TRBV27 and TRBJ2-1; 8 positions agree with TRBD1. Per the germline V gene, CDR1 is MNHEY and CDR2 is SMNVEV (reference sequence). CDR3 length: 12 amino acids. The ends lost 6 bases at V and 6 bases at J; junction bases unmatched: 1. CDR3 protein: CASRQGGNEQFF. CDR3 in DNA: TGTGCCAGCAGACAGGGGGGCAATGAGCAGTTCTTC.

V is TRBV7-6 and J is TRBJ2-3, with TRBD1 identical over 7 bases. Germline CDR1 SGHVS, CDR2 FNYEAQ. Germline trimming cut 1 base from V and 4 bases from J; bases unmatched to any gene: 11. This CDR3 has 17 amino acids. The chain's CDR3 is CASSLDNQGVPSDTQYF. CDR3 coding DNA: TGTGCCAGCAGCTTAGATAACCAGGGGGTTCCTTCAGATACGCAGTATTTT.

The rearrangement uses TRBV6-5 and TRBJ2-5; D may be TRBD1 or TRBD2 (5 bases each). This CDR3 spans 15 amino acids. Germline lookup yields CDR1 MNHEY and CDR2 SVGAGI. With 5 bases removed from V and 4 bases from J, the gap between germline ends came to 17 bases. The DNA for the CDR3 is TGTGCCAGCAGTCAATCGTTGGGGGTCAGAGAGACCCAGTACTTC. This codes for CASSQSLGVRETQYF.

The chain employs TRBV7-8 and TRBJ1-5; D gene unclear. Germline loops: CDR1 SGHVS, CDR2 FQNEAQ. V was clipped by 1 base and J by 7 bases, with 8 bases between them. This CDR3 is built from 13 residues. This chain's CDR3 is CASSLDPGQPQHF. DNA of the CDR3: TGTGCCAGCAGCTTAGACCCCGGCCAGCCCCAGCATTTT.

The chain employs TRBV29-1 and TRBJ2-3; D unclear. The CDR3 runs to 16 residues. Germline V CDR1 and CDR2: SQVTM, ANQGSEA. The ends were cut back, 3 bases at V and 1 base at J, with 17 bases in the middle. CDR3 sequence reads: CSVDPLDEPGTDTQYF. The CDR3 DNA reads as TGCAGCGTTGACCCCCTGGACGAGCCTGGCACAGATACGCAGTATTTT.

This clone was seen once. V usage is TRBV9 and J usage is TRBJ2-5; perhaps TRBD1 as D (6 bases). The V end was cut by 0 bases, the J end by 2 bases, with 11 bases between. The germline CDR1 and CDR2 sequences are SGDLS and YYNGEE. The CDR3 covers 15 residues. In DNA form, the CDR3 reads TGTGCCAGCAGCGTAGACTGGGGGCTACAAGAGACCCAGTACTTC. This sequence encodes CASSVDWGLQETQYF. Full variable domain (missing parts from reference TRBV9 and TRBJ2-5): DSGVTQTPKHLITATGQRVTLRCSPRSGDLSVYWYQQSLDQGLQFLIQYYNGEERAKGNILERFSAQQFPDLHSELNLSSLELGDSALYFCASSVDWGLQETQYFGPGTRLLVL.

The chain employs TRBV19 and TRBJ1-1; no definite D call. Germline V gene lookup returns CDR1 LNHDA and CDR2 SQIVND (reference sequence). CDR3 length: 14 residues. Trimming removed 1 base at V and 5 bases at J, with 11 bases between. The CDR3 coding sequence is TGTGCCAGTAGTATAGTTGGGATAGGGACTGAAGCTTTCTTT. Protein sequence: CASSIVGIGTEAFF. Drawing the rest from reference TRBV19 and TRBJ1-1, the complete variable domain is DGGITQSPKYLFRKEGQNVTLSCEQNLNHDAMYWYRQDPGQGLRLIYYSQIVNDFQKGDIAEGYSVSREKKESFPLTVTSAQKNPTAFYLCASSIVGIGTEAFFGQGTRLTVV.

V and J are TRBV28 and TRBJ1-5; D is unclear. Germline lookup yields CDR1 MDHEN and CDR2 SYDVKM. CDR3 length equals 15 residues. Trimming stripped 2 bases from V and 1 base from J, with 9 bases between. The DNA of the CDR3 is TGTGCCAGCAGTTTAGGGCAACTCAGCAATCAGCCCCAGCATTTT. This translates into CASSLGQLSNQPQHF.

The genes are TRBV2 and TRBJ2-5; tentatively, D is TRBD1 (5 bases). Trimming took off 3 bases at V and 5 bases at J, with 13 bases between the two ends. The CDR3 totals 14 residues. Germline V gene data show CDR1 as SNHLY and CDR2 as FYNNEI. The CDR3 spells CASSDLRARETQYF. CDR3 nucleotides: TGTGCCAGCAGTGACCTCAGGGCCCGGGAGACCCAGTACTTC.

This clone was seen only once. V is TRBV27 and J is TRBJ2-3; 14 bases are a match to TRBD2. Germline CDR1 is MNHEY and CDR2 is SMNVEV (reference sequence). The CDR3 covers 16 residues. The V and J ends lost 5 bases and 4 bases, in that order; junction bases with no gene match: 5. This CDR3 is CASSNRLAGGPDTQYF. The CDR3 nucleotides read TGTGCCAGCAGTAATCGACTAGCGGGGGGGCCAGATACGCAGTATTTT.

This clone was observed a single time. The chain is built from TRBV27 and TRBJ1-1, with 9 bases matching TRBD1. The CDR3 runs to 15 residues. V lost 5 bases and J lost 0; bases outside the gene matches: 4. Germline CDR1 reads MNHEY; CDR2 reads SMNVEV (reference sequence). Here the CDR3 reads CASSRGQGLNTEAFF. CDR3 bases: TGTGCCAGCAGTCGGGGACAGGGATTGAACACTGAAGCTTTCTTT.

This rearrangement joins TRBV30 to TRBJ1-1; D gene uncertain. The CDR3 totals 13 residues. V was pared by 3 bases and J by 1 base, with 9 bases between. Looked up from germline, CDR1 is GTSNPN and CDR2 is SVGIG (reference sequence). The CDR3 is CAWRRASNTEAFF. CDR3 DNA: TGTGCCTGGAGGCGGGCCTCGAACACTGAAGCTTTCTTT.

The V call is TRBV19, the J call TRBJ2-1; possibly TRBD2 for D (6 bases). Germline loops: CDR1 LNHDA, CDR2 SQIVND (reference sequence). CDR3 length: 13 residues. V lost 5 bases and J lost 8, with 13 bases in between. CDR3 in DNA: TGTGCCAGTAGTCTGGGGACTTTAGATGAGCAGTTCTTC. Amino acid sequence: CASSLGTLDEQFF.

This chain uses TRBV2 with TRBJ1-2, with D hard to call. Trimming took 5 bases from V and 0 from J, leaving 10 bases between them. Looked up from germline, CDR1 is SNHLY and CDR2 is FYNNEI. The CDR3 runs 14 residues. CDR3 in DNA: TGTGCCAGCAGTTCCAGGATAACTAACTATGGCTACACCTTC. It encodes CASSSRITNYGYTF.

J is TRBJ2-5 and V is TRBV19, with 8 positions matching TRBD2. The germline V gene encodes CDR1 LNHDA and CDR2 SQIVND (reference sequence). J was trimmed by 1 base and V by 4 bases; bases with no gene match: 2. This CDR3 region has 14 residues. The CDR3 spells CASSKRGTQETQYF. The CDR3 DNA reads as TGTGCCAGTAGTAAGCGGGGGACCCAAGAGACCCAGTACTTC.

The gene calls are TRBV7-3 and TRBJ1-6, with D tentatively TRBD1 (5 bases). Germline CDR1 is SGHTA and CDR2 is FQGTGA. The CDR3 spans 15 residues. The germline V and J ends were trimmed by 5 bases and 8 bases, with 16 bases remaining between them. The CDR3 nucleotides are TGTGCCAGCAGCCGTCGGAACAGGCGGGATTCACCCCTCCACTTT. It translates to CASSRRNRRDSPLHF.

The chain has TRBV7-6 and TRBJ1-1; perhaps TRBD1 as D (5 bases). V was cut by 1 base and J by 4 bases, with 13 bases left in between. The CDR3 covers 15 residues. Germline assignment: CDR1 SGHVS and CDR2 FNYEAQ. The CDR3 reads CASSLVEGRITEAFF. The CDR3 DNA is TGTGCCAGCAGCTTAGTAGAGGGGCGGATCACTGAAGCTTTCTTT.

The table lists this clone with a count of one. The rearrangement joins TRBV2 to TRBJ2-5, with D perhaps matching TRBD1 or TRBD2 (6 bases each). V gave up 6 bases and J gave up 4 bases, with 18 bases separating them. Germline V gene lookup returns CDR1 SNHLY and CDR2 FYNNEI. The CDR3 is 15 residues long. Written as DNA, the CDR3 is TGTGCCAGCAGGGAGCAGAGGGGGGCCGGAGAGACCCAGTACTTC. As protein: CASREQRGAGETQYF.